The source of this T cell receptor beta chain is a study of tumor-infiltrating lymphocytes in primary liver carcinoma. Turning to the study itself: The patients included men and women who were aged 30 to 69 years. In every tissue type, samples returned a similar yield of roughly 3.65 to 7.5 million productive TCRbeta reads.

The sample holds a few counts of this clonotype. Its target is not known. Co-extraction of RNA and DNA was performed on roughly 20-31 mg of unsorted bulk tissue. General study findings and limits: Among the pair types, tumor region pairs showed more overlap than tumor-adjacent and tumor-blood pairs.

V shed 6 bases and J 7 bases; nucleotides not matched to a gene: 23. Germline values: CDR1 SGHVS, CDR2 FQNEAQ. This CDR3 has 19 residues. The authors made TCR beta cDNA from 400 to 600 ng total RNA with a constant-region primer. Three-round nested multiplex PCR performed with slightly modified ARM-PCR produced the TCR beta libraries. Each of the first two PCR rounds ran roughly 10 cycles with TRBV1-TRBV30 forward and C-beta reverse primers. TCRdb fed the multiplex PCR reads into MiXCR, producing one record per CDR3 protein. The sample holds about 120,000 distinct CDR3 sequences; less than 80% are singletons and the top ten take 9.3%.

This receptor was identified in a woman between 55 and 75 years old with primary liver carcinoma and hepatitis B virus infection. The J gene is TRBJ2-2, the V gene TRBV7-8; 7 bases map to TRBD2. The sequenced sample consisted of liver tumor tissue from sampling region 1. The subset here: tumor region T1, superior pole. CDR3 region: CASSPRVGLGGSRSGELFF. CDR3 sequence (DNA): TGTGCCAGCAGTCCTCGAGTCGGACTCGGGGGGTCGAGGAGCGGGGAGCTGTTTTTT.